Listed here is a single TCR beta chain. Its antigen is as yet unknown. This entry is derived from a study of post-analysis software for immune sequencing data. About the research overall: Disease courses included relapsing-remitting, secondary progressive and progressive-relapsing multiple sclerosis. The study's findings and limits: Those with multiple sclerosis, the patient group, showed significantly lower normalized Chao1 diversity than controls. Patients carried roughly 5 TRBV segments more frequently than controls did, and TRBV5-6, TRBV5-1 and TRBV20-1 were among them.

The V end was cut by 4 bases, the J end by 3 bases, with 5 bases between. The CDR3 length is 12 residues. CDR1 is MNHNY and CDR2 is SVGAGI in the germline V gene (reference sequence). Unique molecular identifiers tagged the TCR beta cDNA libraries. Using its own MiXCR run on the PCR reads, TCRdb lists one record per CDR3 protein. The sample includes almost 700,000 distinct CDR3 sequences, over 45% of them seen just once. This chain connects TRBV6-6 to TRBJ2-3; D ambiguous. The receptor was derived from a girl aged 2 to 10 with multiple sclerosis. Sequencing was done on a sample of blood. Here the CDR3 reads CASSFQTDTQYF. CDR3 in DNA: TGTGCCAGCAGTTTCCAAACAGATACGCAGTATTTT.